The entry that follows covers one T cell receptor (beta chain) sequence. The antigen is not known. Given the absence of the conserved phenylalanine or tryptophan at the CDR3 end, a read error is likely. This sample was included in a study of post-analysis software for immune sequencing data. Study background: Both relapsing-remitting and secondary progressive multiple sclerosis featured among the disease courses, as did progressive-relapsing multiple sclerosis.

Study-wide points: With TRBV5-6, TRBV5-1 and TRBV20-1 included, about five TRBV segments were more frequent in patients than in controls. In multiple sclerosis, normalized Chao1 diversity was significantly below that of controls. Those samples that were prepared in the same batch co-clustered strongly by F measure.

Libraries were made from TCR beta cDNA, and they carried unique molecular identifiers. TCRdb recomputed calls from the PCR reads with MiXCR, one row per CDR3 protein. Of 170,000 or so distinct CDR3 sequences listed, about 30% are singletons. Trimming removed 3 bases from V and 5 bases from J; junction bases left unmatched: 6. The CDR3 sequence is 14 residues long. The J gene is TRBJ2-7, the V gene TRBV12-3 or TRBV12-4, with 8 bases lining up with TRBD1. The specimen sequenced was blood. The sequence derives from a girl between 10 and 17 years old with multiple sclerosis. The CDR3 coding sequence is TGTGCCAGCAGTTTGCCGGGACAGGAAAACGAGCAGTACTAC. It encodes CASSLPGQENEQYY.